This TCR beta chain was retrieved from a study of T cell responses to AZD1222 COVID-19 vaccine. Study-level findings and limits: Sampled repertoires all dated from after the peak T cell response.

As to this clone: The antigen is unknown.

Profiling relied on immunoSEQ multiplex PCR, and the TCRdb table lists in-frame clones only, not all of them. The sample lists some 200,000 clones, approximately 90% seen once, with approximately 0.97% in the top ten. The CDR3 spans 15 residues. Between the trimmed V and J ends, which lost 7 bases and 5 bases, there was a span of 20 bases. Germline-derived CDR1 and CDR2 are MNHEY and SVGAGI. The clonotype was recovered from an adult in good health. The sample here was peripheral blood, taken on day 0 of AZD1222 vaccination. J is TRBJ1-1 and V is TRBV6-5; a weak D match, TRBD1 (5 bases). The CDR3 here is CASKSRGDLGTEAFF. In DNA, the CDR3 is TGTGCCAGCAAAAGCCGGGGCGATTTGGGAACTGAAGCTTTCTTT.